The T cell receptor (beta chain) under discussion was sequenced for a study of blood T cell repertoires in COVID-19. A few counts support this clone. Sequenced by immunoSEQ multiplex PCR; TCRdb stores in-frame clones only, minus some. Here the sample spans about 300,000 clones, more than 75% being singletons. The germline gives CDR1 SGHAT, CDR2 FQNNGV. This CDR3 spans 15 amino acids. The V gene end was trimmed by 5 bases and the J gene end by 2 bases; junction bases not matched to a gene: 5. The sequence came from a young woman who had recovered from COVID-19. Sequenced input: PBMCs or T cells enriched from blood (not recorded which). V is TRBV11-2 and J is TRBJ2-3, with 9 bases fitting TRBD2. The CDR3 spells CASSRSSGDTDTQYF. In DNA form, the CDR3 reads TGTGCCAGCAGCCGATCTAGCGGGGACACAGATACGCAGTATTTT.